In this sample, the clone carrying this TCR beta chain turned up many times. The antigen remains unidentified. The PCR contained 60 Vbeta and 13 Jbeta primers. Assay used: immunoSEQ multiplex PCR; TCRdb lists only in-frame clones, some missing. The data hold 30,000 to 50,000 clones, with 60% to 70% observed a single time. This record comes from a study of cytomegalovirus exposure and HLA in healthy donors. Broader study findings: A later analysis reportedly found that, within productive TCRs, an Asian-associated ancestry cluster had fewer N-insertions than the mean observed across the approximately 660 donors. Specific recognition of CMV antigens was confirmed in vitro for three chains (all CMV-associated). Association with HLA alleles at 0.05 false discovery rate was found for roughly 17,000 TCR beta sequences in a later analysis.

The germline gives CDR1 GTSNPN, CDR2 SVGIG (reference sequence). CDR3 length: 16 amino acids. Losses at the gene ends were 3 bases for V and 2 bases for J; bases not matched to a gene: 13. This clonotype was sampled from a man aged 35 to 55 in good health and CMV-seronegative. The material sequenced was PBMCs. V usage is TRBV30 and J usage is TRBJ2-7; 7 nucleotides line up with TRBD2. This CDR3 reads CAWSTWEGRSPYEQYF. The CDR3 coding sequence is TGTGCCTGGAGCACATGGGAGGGACGGTCACCCTACGAGCAGTACTTC. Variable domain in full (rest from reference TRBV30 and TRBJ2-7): SQTIHQWPATLVQPVGSPLSLECTVEGTSNPNLYWYRQAAGRGLQLLFYSVGIGQISSEVPQNLSASRPQDRQFILSSKKLLLSDSGFYLCAWSTWEGRSPYEQYFGPGTRLTVT.